This TCR beta chain was recorded in a study of blood T cell repertoires in COVID-19. The V gene end was trimmed by 7 bases and the J gene end by 5 bases; junction bases not matched to a gene: 11. This CDR3 spans 15 amino acids. Germline V CDR1 and CDR2: LNHDA, SQIVND (reference sequence). Methods used by the authors: Amplification with reference gene primers provided the estimates of nucleated cell counts. Generated by immunoSEQ multiplex PCR, the TCRdb table keeps only in-frame clones and is missing some. Clonal size and the V and J genes are those of that table, whereas D and trimming came from the DNA. The sample gives about 260,000 clones, roughly 85% of which show up once; about 4.6% is in the top ten.

This chain links TRBV19 with TRBJ1-2; 9 bases map to TRBD1. This TCR derives from a man in his 60s who had recovered from COVID-19. Material for sequencing was peripheral blood. The CDR3 sequence: CASKYGTGRIYGYTF. The CDR3 DNA sequence: TGTGCCAGTAAATACGGGACAGGGCGAATTTATGGCTACACCTTC.